Listed below are T cell receptor beta chains from one sample, sequenced in a study of cytomegalovirus exposure and HLA in healthy donors. Using immunoSEQ multiplex PCR, the repertoire was profiled, and TCRdb retains in-frame clones only, with some absent. The data contain fewer than 80,000 clones, under 70% of them singletons. Sequenced sample: PBMCs. These receptors were taken from a woman aged 45-65 years in good health and CMV-seropositive. CDR3s include the opening cysteine and the closing phenylalanine or tryptophan. D genes are given only for firm matches. A row's size may be missing; if present it is once, few, many or a size class.

d_call	clone_size	j_call	v_call	cdr3_nt	cdr3_aa
NA	NA	TRBJ2-3	TRBV12-5	TGTGCTAGTGGTTTCAGTGTAGCTAGCACAGATACGCAGTATTTT	CASGFSVASTDTQYF
TRBD1	NA	TRBJ1-1	TRBV4-2	TGTGCCAGCAGCCAAGTACGACAGGGGGGAGGGGACGAAGCTTTCTTT	CASSQVRQGGGDEAFF
TRBD2	NA	TRBJ2-5	TRBV5-1	TGCGCCACCGGGGGGGGCCAGTCCCAAGAGACCCAGTACTTC	CATGGGQSQETQYF
NA	NA	TRBJ1-6	TRBV5-6	TGTGCCAGCATTCGGGGTTCCCATACGAATTCACCCCTCCACTTT	CASIRGSHTNSPLHF
TRBD1	NA	TRBJ1-4	TRBV6-1	TGTGCCAGCAGTGGAAACAGGGGGGCAACTAATGAAAAACTGTTTTTT	CASSGNRGATNEKLFF
NA	NA	TRBJ2-7	TRBV11-2	TGTGCCAGCAGCTTAGATAGCACCTCCTACGAGCAGTACTTC	CASSLDSTSYEQYF
TRBD1	NA	TRBJ1-2	TRBV5-1	TGCGCCAGCAGCCTACGGACAGGGGGTGGTGGCTACACCTTC	CASSLRTGGGGYTF
TRBD1	NA	TRBJ2-3	TRBV28	TGTGCCAGCAGTGACCTGGGACAGGGTAAGGGTGATACGCAGTATTTT	CASSDLGQGKGDTQYF
NA	few	TRBJ2-7	TRBV18	TGTGCCAGCTCACCCGGGAGTTCAAGGGAGCAGTACTTC	CASSPGSSREQYF
NA	NA	TRBJ2-1	TRBV7-6	TGTGCCAGCAGCTCCAGGGGTGGGCTCAATGAGCAGTTCTTC	CASSSRGGLNEQFF
TRBD1	once	TRBJ1-1	TRBV12-5	TGTGCTAGTGGCTACGACAGGGAGCCTTGGAACACTGAAGCTTTCTTT	CASGYDREPWNTEAFF
NA	NA	TRBJ1-1	TRBV13	TGTGCCAGCAGCTCCCCGTCTCCCAACACTGAAGCTTTCTTT	CASSSPSPNTEAFF
NA	few	TRBJ1-2	TRBV10-3	TGTGCCATCAGTGAAGGGACACCTGGCTACACCTTC	CAISEGTPGYTF
NA	NA	TRBJ1-2	TRBV28	TGTGCCAGCAGTCTCGACAGCGAGAGCGGCTACACCTTC	CASSLDSESGYTF
NA	NA	TRBJ2-3	TRBV6-1	TGTGCCAGCAGTGAAGCCTTAGCGGATCCCACAGATACGCAGTATTTT	CASSEALADPTDTQYF
TRBD2	once	TRBJ2-2	TRBV9	TGTGCCAGCAGCGGAGGGGGGCTAGCGGGGGGGCCGAACACCGGGGAGCTGTTTTTT	CASSGGGLAGGPNTGELFF
TRBD1	NA	TRBJ2-5	TRBV7-2	TGTGCCAGCAGCTTAGTTCCACAGGGACAGGGGGCCGGGGAGACCCAGTACTTC	CASSLVPQGQGAGETQYF
TRBD1	once	TRBJ2-5	TRBV13	TGTGCCAGCAGCCTATGGACAGGGGAAGAGACCCAGTACTTC	CASSLWTGEETQYF
TRBD1	NA	TRBJ1-2	TRBV25-1	TGTGCCACCCAGGACAGGGCCGGCTACACCTTC	CATQDRAGYTF
TRBD1	NA	TRBJ2-2	TRBV18	TGTGCCAGCTCATCAGACAGGGGGTCGAACACCGGGGAGCTGTTTTTT	CASSSDRGSNTGELFF
TRBD1	NA	TRBJ1-4	TRBV30	TGTGCCTGGAGTGTTGGACAGGGTCATGAAAAACTGTTTTTT	CAWSVGQGHEKLFF
NA	NA	TRBJ1-2	TRBV4-1	TGCGCCAGCAGCCCCCCCGGAGTTAACTATGGCTACACCTTC	CASSPPGVNYGYTF
NA	NA	TRBJ2-1	TRBV6-6	TGTGCCAGCAGTTACTCGGGGGACACATACAATGAGCAGTTCTTC	CASSYSGDTYNEQFF
TRBD1	once	TRBJ2-3	TRBV19	TGTGCCAGTAGCAGAGCAGGGGGCGAGTCAGATACGCAGTATTTT	CASSRAGGESDTQYF
NA	NA	TRBJ2-5	TRBV28	TGTGCCAGCAGCGAGGGGGGGGAGACCCAGTACTTC	CASSEGGETQYF
TRBD1	NA	TRBJ1-6	TRBV7-2	TGTGCCAGCAGCTTAGCAGGGACAGCCAATTCACCCCTCCACTTT	CASSLAGTANSPLHF
NA	NA	TRBJ1-1	TRBV2	TGTGCCAGCAGACTTAGCCGGCTGGGTCTTTCACCTGAAGCTTTCTTT	CASRLSRLGLSPEAFF
NA	NA	TRBJ2-7	TRBV11-2	TGTGCCAGCAGCTTTGACCAGGGCTACGAGCAGTACTTC	CASSFDQGYEQYF
NA	NA	TRBJ1-4	TRBV4-1	TGCGCCAGCAGCCTTCCCGGGACGACAGGTGAAAAACTGTTTTTT	CASSLPGTTGEKLFF